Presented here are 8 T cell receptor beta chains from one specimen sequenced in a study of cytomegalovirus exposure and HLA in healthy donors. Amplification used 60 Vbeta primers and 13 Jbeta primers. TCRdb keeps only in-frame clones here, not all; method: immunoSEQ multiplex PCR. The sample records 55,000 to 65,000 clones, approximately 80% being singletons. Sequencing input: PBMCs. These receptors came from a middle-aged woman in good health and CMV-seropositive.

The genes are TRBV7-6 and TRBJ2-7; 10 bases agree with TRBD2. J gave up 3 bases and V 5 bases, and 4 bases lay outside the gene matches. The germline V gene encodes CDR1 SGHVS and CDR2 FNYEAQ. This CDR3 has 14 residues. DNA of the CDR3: TGTGCCAGCAGCGGGAGCGGGGGGGTCTACGAGCAGTACTTC. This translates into CASSGSGGVYEQYF. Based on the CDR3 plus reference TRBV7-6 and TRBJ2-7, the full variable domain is GAGVSQSPRYKVTKRGQDVALRCDPISGHVSLYWYRQALGQGPEFLTYFNYEAQQDKSGLPNDRFSAERPEGSISTLTIQRTEQRDSAMYRCASSGSGGVYEQYFGPGTRLTVT.

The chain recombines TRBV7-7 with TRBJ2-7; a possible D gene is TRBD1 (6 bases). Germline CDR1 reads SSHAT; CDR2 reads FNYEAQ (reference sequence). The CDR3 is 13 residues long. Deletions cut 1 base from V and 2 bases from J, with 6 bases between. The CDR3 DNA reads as TGTGCCAGCAGCTTAGGGACAGCCTACGAGCAGTACTTC. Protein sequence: CASSLGTAYEQYF.

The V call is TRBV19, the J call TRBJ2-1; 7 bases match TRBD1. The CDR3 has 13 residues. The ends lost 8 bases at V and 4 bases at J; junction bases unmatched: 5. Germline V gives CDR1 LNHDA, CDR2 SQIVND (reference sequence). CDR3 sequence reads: CASVGQSYNEQFF. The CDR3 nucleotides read TGTGCCAGTGTGGGACAGTCGTACAATGAGCAGTTCTTC.

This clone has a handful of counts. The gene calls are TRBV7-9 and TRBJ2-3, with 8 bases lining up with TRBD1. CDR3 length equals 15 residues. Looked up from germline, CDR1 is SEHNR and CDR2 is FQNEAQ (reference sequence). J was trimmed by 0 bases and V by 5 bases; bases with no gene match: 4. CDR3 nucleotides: TGTGCCAGCAGCCCCCAGGGGGCTAGCACAGATACGCAGTATTTT. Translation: CASSPQGASTDTQYF.

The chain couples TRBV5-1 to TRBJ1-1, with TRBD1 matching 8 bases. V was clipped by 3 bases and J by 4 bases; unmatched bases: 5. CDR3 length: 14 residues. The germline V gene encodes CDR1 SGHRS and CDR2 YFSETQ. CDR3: CASSSSTGATEAFF. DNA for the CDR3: TGCGCCAGCAGCTCGTCGACAGGGGCCACTGAAGCTTTCTTT.

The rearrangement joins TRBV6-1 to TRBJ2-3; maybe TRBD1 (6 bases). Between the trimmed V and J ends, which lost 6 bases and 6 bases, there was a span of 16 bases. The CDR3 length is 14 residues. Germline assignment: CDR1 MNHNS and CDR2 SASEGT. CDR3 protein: CASRTQGSGDTQYF. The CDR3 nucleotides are TGTGCCAGCAGAACACAGGGATCCGGGGATACGCAGTATTTT.

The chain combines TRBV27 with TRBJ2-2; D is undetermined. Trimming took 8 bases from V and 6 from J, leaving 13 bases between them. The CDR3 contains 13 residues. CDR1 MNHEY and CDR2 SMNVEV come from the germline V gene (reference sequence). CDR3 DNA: TGTGCCAGCCGCCTGTGGGCATCCGGGGAGCTGTTTTTT. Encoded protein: CASRLWASGELFF.

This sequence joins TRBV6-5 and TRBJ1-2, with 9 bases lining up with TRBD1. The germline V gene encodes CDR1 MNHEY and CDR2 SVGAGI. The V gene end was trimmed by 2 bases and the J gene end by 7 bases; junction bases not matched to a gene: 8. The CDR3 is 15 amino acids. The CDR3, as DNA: TGTGCCAGCAGTTACGACCACAGGGGGCGGGGTGGCTACACCTTC. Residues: CASSYDHRGRGGYTF.